The next 8 T cell receptor beta chains were all read from a single sample in a study of regulatory T cells in long-lasting Graves disease (dated by TCRdb to about 2021). Library prep was done by multiplex PCR. Data came from an Illumina HiSeq 4000. To build TCR beta libraries, CDR3 regions were amplified by Arm-PCR using iRepertoire HTBI primers. TCRdb's own reprocessing of the public reads used fastp at Q25 and MiXCR and kept productive beta chains. Identical CDR3 proteins give one entry, which carries the most common genes and DNA. The sample table contains 350,000 to 550,000 distinct CDR3 sequences; only one count was recorded for about 16% of them. The ten most abundant clones make up under 30% of the sample. According to the study, the label for this sample's time point signals: newly diagnosed GD, antithyroid drugs for less than 3 months. RNA was extracted from PBMCs in TRIzol for both TCR sequencing and RNA sequencing.

The data were also submitted as part of a second study, on T cells in Graves' hyperthyroidism and ophthalmopathy.

The sample was peripheral blood mononuclear cells (PBMCs), taken at new diagnosis, from a patient treated with antithyroid drugs. Every receptor here comes from a woman aged 18-29 years with Graves disease. Donor details come from another sample of the same person, matched by shared clones.

This clonotype showed up just a few times. The chain uses TRBV16 and TRBJ1-3; D is perhaps TRBD1 (6 bases). With 0 bases removed from V and 4 bases from J, the gap between germline ends came to 7 bases. CDR1 is KGHSY, CDR2 FQNENV, per germline. CDR3 length: 14 amino acids. CDR3 coding DNA: TGTGCCAGCAGCCAATCGCAGGGGGGAAACACCATATATTTT. This sequence encodes CASSQSQGGNTIYF.

This clonotype showed up many times. This chain joins TRBV20-1 and TRBJ2-2, with D uncertain. With 3 bases removed from V and 5 bases from J, the gap between germline ends came to 10 bases. The CDR3 is 13 residues long. Germline-derived CDR1 and CDR2 are DFQATT and SNEGSKA (reference sequence). The CDR3 loop reads CSASKGRTGELFF. The CDR3 bases are TGCAGTGCTAGCAAAGGTCGGACCGGGGAGCTGTTTTTT.

A remark on this clonotype: One end of the junction is discordant with germline, which a read error may explain. The V and J genes are TRBV14 and TRBJ2-1; D might be TRBD1 (5 bases). Germline CDR1 SGHDN, CDR2 FVKESK. CDR3 size: 14 residues. CDR3 in DNA: TGTACCAGCAGCCAGGGCAGGACATACAATGAGCAGTTCTTC. Protein: CTSSQGRTYNEQFF.

V is TRBV12-3 or TRBV12-4 and J is TRBJ2-2; D possibly corresponds to TRBD2 (6 bases). With 6 bases removed from V and 6 bases from J, the gap between germline ends came to 11 bases. This CDR3 has 13 residues. The CDR3 region has the DNA TGTGCCAGCAGCCGACTAGTCCCCGGGGAGCTGTTTTTT. Protein sequence: CASSRLVPGELFF.

V and J are TRBV7-2 and TRBJ1-5; the D is unclear. The germline gives CDR1 SGHTA, CDR2 FQGNSA. CDR3 length: 16 amino acids. The germline V and J ends were trimmed by 2 bases and 3 bases, with 14 bases remaining between them. The CDR3: CASSLSGVGNNQPQHF. In nucleotides, the CDR3 is TGTGCCAGCAGCTTATCCGGGGTTGGGAACAATCAGCCCCAGCATTTT. Drawing the rest from reference TRBV7-2 and TRBJ1-5, the complete variable domain is GAGVSQSPSNKVTEKGKDVELRCDPISGHTALYWYRQSLGQGLEFLIYFQGNSAPDKSGLPSDRFSAERTGGSVSTLTIQRTQQEDSAVYLCASSLSGVGNNQPQHFGDGTRLSIL.

The sample holds many counts of this clonotype. V is TRBV2 and J is TRBJ2-1; D remains unclear. The CDR3 consists of 13 residues. In germline, CDR1 is SNHLY, CDR2 FYNNEI. The V and J ends lost 6 bases and 1 base respectively, with 7 bases between them. The CDR3 protein is CASRLLSYNEQFF. CDR3 bases: TGTGCCAGCAGGCTCCTTTCCTACAATGAGCAGTTCTTC. Based on the CDR3 plus reference TRBV2 and TRBJ2-1, the full variable domain is EPEVTQTPSHQVTQMGQEVILRCVPISNHLYFYWYRQILGQKVEFLVSFYNNEISEKSEIFDDQFSVERPDGSNFTLKIRSTKLEDSAMYFCASRLLSYNEQFFGPGTRLTVL.

In its sample, this clonotype was seen many times. This chain joins TRBV7-9 and TRBJ2-3; tentatively, D is TRBD2 (5 bases). The CDR3 contains 14 residues. Germline V gives CDR1 SEHNR, CDR2 FQNEAQ (reference sequence). Trimming took off 3 bases at V and 0 bases at J, with 7 bases between the two ends. The CDR3 DNA reads TGTGCCAGCAGCTTGGTAGCGAGCACAGATACGCAGTATTTT. It translates to CASSLVASTDTQYF. Based on the CDR3 plus reference TRBV7-9 and TRBJ2-3, the full variable domain is DTGVSQNPRHKITKRGQNVTFRCDPISEHNRLYWYRQTLGQGPEFLTYFQNEAQLEKSRLLSDRFSAERPKGSFSTLEIQRTEQGDSAMYLCASSLVASTDTQYFGPGTRLTVL.

This clonotype has a single count. The V call is TRBV19, the J call TRBJ1-5; maybe TRBD1 (6 bases). The ends were cut back, 5 bases at V and 3 bases at J, with 11 bases in the middle. CDR1 and CDR2 (germline): LNHDA, SQIVND (reference sequence). The CDR3 consists of 14 residues. CDR3 residues: CASSVDRYNQPQHF. The CDR3, as DNA: TGTGCCAGTAGTGTCGACAGGTACAATCAGCCCCAGCATTTT.